At least ten counts were recorded for the clone carrying this TCR beta chain. Its antigen remains unidentified. Naive CD4+ cells had CD25+ Tregs removed. Findings and caveats of the study: Tumor Tregs overlapped most with tumor, then blood, naive CD4+ cells. The larger cohort examined one V-J beta rearrangement, not whole repertoires.

Full-length variable regions came from constant-region reverse primers plus semi-nested Nested Universal Primer A PCR. TCRdb fed the 5' RACE reads into MiXCR, producing one record per CDR3 protein. The sample lists some 37,000 distinct CDR3 sequences, approximately 20% seen once, with around 2.8% in the top ten. Germline V gene sequence: CDR1 DFQATT, CDR2 SNEGSKA (reference sequence). The CDR3 is 15 amino acids. V gave up 5 bases and J gave up 6 bases; unmatched junction bases: 13. This chain connects TRBV20-1 to TRBJ1-5; 7 bases match TRBD1. This receptor was identified in a female donor with breast cancer. The sequenced sample was naive CD4+ T cells sorted from a lymph node. Subset reported: naive CD4+ T cells, CD4+CD45RA+CD25-. This CDR3 is CSALPRGGGFQPQHF. The CDR3, as DNA: TGCAGTGCTCTTCCCAGGGGGGGTGGATTTCAGCCCCAGCATTTT.